These T cell receptor beta chains were read from a single sample in a study of PD-L1 blockade in urothelial cancer. Profiling relied on immunoSEQ multiplex PCR, and the TCRdb table lists in-frame clones only, not all of them. The sample records 50,000 to 65,000 clones, 86% being singletons. The sequences come from PBMCs, collected around atezolizumab (anti-PD-L1) treatment. The source of these receptors is a man aged 45 to 65 with urothelial cancer. The CDR3 runs from the conserved cysteine through the conserved F or W. The D gene is left open where the match is weak. The listing skips clone size in some rows; elsewhere it reads once, few, many or a size class.

>TRBV7-8|15|TRBD2|TRBJ2-7|NA
TGTGCCAGCAGCCCCCAGTCCGGGACTAGCTCCCGAGGGTACTTC
CASSPQSGTSSRGYF
>TRBV27|18|TRBD1|TRBJ1-2|NA
TGTGCCAGCAGTTTCCTTCGCCGGACAGGGGAACCTAACTATGGCTACACCTTC
CASSFLRRTGEPNYGYTF
>TRBV28|14|NA|TRBJ2-4|few
TGTGCCAGCACCATCGGGGGGCATGGAAACATTCAGTACTTC
CASTIGGHGNIQYF
>TRBV4-1|15|NA|TRBJ1-2|NA
TGCGCCAGCAGCCAAGGTTGGGGCGCTAACTATGGCTACACCTTC
CASSQGWGANYGYTF
>TRBV11-3|13|NA|TRBJ1-1|NA
TGTGCCAGCAGCCGGGGGTCCGGCACTGAAGCTTTCTTT
CASSRGSGTEAFF
>TRBV7-8|15|NA|TRBJ1-1|NA
TGTGCCAGCAGCTCACGTCAAGCAGGGTTGCCTGAAGCTTTCTTT
CASSSRQAGLPEAFF
>TRBV7-9|14|NA|TRBJ2-2|NA
TGTGCCAGCAGCGGAGGGGGGGACACCGGGGAGCTGTTTTTT
CASSGGGDTGELFF
>TRBV11-2|16|TRBD2|TRBJ2-7|NA
TGTGCCAGCAGCTTACACTCTAGCGGGACGAGCTACGAGCAGTACTTC
CASSLHSSGTSYEQYF
>TRBV18|15|NA|TRBJ1-1|NA
TGTGCCAGCTCACCACCCGGGGCGGGGAAAGCGAGGGCTTTCTTT
CASSPPGAGKARAFF
>TRBV28|15|NA|TRBJ1-6|NA
TGTGCCAGCAGTCGTCGGGGTGGGCTCGGTTCACCCCTCCACTTT
CASSRRGGLGSPLHF
>TRBV5-6|15|NA|TRBJ2-7|NA
TGTGCCAGCAGCTTGAGAGGGGGTGGGTCCTACGAGCAGTACTTC
CASSLRGGGSYEQYF
>TRBV30|13|NA|TRBJ2-5|NA
TGTGCCTGGAGAGTATCCCAGGTGGGGACCCAGTACTTC
CAWRVSQVGTQYF
>TRBV15|15|NA|TRBJ2-5|NA
TGTGCCACCAGCAGAGATAAGCAGGTCGGCGAGACCCAGTACTTC
CATSRDKQVGETQYF
>TRBV9|12|TRBD2|TRBJ2-1|NA
TGTGCCAGCAGCCCCAGAGCGGGAGGGCAGTTCTTC
CASSPRAGGQFF
>TRBV7-8|14|TRBD2|TRBJ2-3|NA
TGTGCCAGCAGATCTAGGGCGGGAGCGTATACGCAGTATTTT
CASRSRAGAYTQYF
>TRBV5-4|13|NA|TRBJ2-7|NA
TGTGCCAGCAGCTTGGACAGGTCCGGCGAGCAGTACTTC
CASSLDRSGEQYF
>TRBV5-4|14|NA|TRBJ2-7|NA
TGTGCCAGCAGCTCCGACTATACCGCCTACGAGCAGTACTTC
CASSSDYTAYEQYF
>TRBV7-9|13|NA|TRBJ1-1|NA
TGTGCCAGCAGCCCGACGGGGGGCACTGAAGCTTTCTTT
CASSPTGGTEAFF
>TRBV7-9|15|TRBD1|TRBJ1-1|NA
TGTGCCAGCAGCTCTCCGGGACAGGGGAGTACTGAAGCTTTCTTT
CASSSPGQGSTEAFF
>TRBV5-1|15|NA|TRBJ2-5|NA
TGCGCCAGCAGCTTGGCGGTGGGGGGAGGAGAGACCCAGTACTTC
CASSLAVGGGETQYF
>TRBV15|15|TRBD1|TRBJ1-6|NA
TGTGCCACCAGCAGATCTCCGGGACAGGGCTCACCCCTCCACTTT
CATSRSPGQGSPLHF
>TRBV6-5|15|TRBD2|TRBJ2-1|NA
TGTGCCAGCATCAAGACTAGCGGGAGGGCGAGTGAGCAGTTCTTC
CASIKTSGRASEQFF
>TRBV27|13|NA|TRBJ1-2|NA
TGTGCCAGCAGTTCTGCAACCGGTGGTAGCTACACCTTC
CASSSATGGSYTF
>TRBV9|15|TRBD2|TRBJ2-1|NA
TGTGCCAGCAGCGTAGTGGCGGGAGGCTACAATGAGCAGTTCTTC
CASSVVAGGYNEQFF
>TRBV9|16|NA|TRBJ2-1|NA
TGTGCCAGCAGCCTAGGGGGGGGCGCTTTCATGGATGAGCAGTTCTTC
CASSLGGGAFMDEQFF
>TRBV15|13|NA|TRBJ2-7|NA
TGTGCCACCAGCAACGGCAGGGCTTACGAGCAGTACTTC
CATSNGRAYEQYF
>TRBV7-9|13|NA|TRBJ2-1|NA
TGTGCCAGCAGCTTAGCGGGACTGGAGGAGCAGTTCTTC
CASSLAGLEEQFF
>TRBV9|16|NA|TRBJ1-6|NA
TGTGCCAGCAGCGCCCCCATCGGCTCCTATAATTCACCCCTCCACTTT
CASSAPIGSYNSPLHF
>TRBV6-5|15|NA|TRBJ1-3|NA
TGTGCCAGCAGTCCTAAACCAGGGGCTGGAAACACCATATATTTT
CASSPKPGAGNTIYF
>TRBV15|15|NA|TRBJ1-5|NA
TGTGCCACCAGCAGAGAAAGACAGGGCAATCAGCCCCAGCATTTT
CATSRERQGNQPQHF
>TRBV7-9|16|NA|TRBJ2-3|NA
TGTGCCAGCAGCTTAGCGGAGACGGGGAGCACAGATACGCAGTATTTT
CASSLAETGSTDTQYF
>TRBV9|13|NA|TRBJ2-5|NA
TGTGCCAGCAGCGTAGCTAGACAAGAGACCCAGTACTTC
CASSVARQETQYF
>TRBV9|13|TRBD2|TRBJ2-7|NA
TGTGCCAGCAGCCCAGGGACTAGTTGGGAGCAGTACTTC
CASSPGTSWEQYF
>TRBV6-5|14|TRBD2|TRBJ2-2|NA
TGTGCCGCCGGACTAGTCTTTCTCACCGGGGAGCTGTTTTTT
CAAGLVFLTGELFF
>TRBV27|16|TRBD2|TRBJ2-3|NA
TGTGCCAGCAGCATGGGACTCAGCGGGAGGGGGGATACGCAGTATTTT
CASSMGLSGRGDTQYF
>TRBV19|15|TRBD1|TRBJ2-7|NA
TGTGCCAGTAGCGTTACCGGGACAGGCTCCTACGAGCAGTACTTC
CASSVTGTGSYEQYF
>TRBV9|18|NA|TRBJ1-4|NA
TGTGCCAGCAGCGTAGAATTGGGCAGGGTGAGAGCTAATGAAAAACTGTTTTTT
CASSVELGRVRANEKLFF
>TRBV7-8|15|NA|TRBJ1-1|NA
TGTGCCAGCAGCTTAGCGTGGGGGGGAACGGCTTTTGCTTTCTTT
CASSLAWGGTAFAFF
>TRBV19|14|NA|TRBJ2-7|many
TGTGCCAGTAGTATGATCCACAGCTCCTACGAGCAGTACTTC
CASSMIHSSYEQYF
>TRBV5-6|14|TRBD1|TRBJ2-7|NA
TGTGCCAGCAGCTTCTTCGACAGGGGCCTCGAGCAGTACTTC
CASSFFDRGLEQYF
>TRBV6-1|13|NA|TRBJ1-1|NA
TGTGCCAGCACTCTTGCCGGGACACCGGGGGCTTTCTTT
CASTLAGTPGAFF
>TRBV6-4|13|TRBD1|TRBJ2-2|NA
TGTGCCAGCAGCGGACAGGACACCGGGGAGCTGTTTTTT
CASSGQDTGELFF
>TRBV18|14|NA|TRBJ1-1|NA
TGTGCCAGCTCAACTCAGGACATGAACACTGAAGCTTTCTTT
CASSTQDMNTEAFF
>TRBV5-1|11|NA|TRBJ1-1|NA
TGCGCCAGCAGCTTGCATCGGGAAGCTTTCTTT
CASSLHREAFF
>TRBV9|14|NA|TRBJ1-4|NA
TGTGCCAGCAGCGTGGGGGGGCGCAATGAAAAACTGTTTTTT
CASSVGGRNEKLFF
>TRBV11-1|15|NA|TRBJ2-7|NA
TGTGCCAGCAGCCCTAAGGGGCTTGACTCCTACGAGCAGTACTTC
CASSPKGLDSYEQYF
>TRBV5-4|14|NA|TRBJ1-2|NA
TGTGCCAGCAGCCCCTCACAGGGTTTCGATGGCTACACCTTC
CASSPSQGFDGYTF
>TRBV6-5|14|NA|TRBJ1-3|once
TGTGCCAGCACCCCGACTTACTCTGGAAACACCATATATTTT
CASTPTYSGNTIYF
>TRBV4-1|13|NA|TRBJ2-7|NA
TGCGCCGCAGCAACCGCTGGGGGCCTCGAGCAGTACTTC
CAAATAGGLEQYF
>TRBV7-8|17|NA|TRBJ1-1|NA
TGTGCCAGCAGCTTAGAGCCCGTGGGGGGACTGAACACTGAAGCTTTCTTT
CASSLEPVGGLNTEAFF
>TRBV6-5|16|TRBD2|TRBJ2-1|once
TGTGCCAGCAGTTACTCGGCGGGAGGGGGTGGTAATGAGCAGTTCTTC
CASSYSAGGGGNEQFF
>TRBV6-6|15|TRBD2|TRBJ2-7|NA
TGTGCCAGCAGTCGCGGACTAGCGGGACGGCAGGAGCAGTACTTC
CASSRGLAGRQEQYF
>TRBV6-6|16|TRBD1|TRBJ1-5|NA
TGTGCCAGCAGTTCCGGGACTGGGACAGGGGTTATTCCCCAGCATTTT
CASSSGTGTGVIPQHF
>TRBV19|13|TRBD1|TRBJ1-1|NA
TGTGCCAGCAGGGAACAGGGGAGAGGTGAGGCTTTCTTT
CASREQGRGEAFF
>TRBV5-4|16|TRBD2|TRBJ2-1|NA
TGTGCCAGCAGCACGCTAGCGGGACAAACCTACAATGAGCAGTTCTTC
CASSTLAGQTYNEQFF
>TRBV19|16|TRBD2|TRBJ2-3|NA
TGTGCCAGTACATGGTCCTCTAGCGGGAGTGGGGATACGCAGTATTTT
CASTWSSSGSGDTQYF
>TRBV18|17|NA|TRBJ1-6|NA
TGTGCCAGCTCACCCCGGCTTAGAGAGGAGAATAATTCACCCCTCCACTTT
CASSPRLREENNSPLHF
>TRBV6-6|15|TRBD2|TRBJ2-7|NA
TGTGCCAGCAGTCAAAGAGCGGGGGCCCTACGAGAACAGTACTTC
CASSQRAGALREQYF
>TRBV11-2|12|NA|TRBJ2-3|NA
TGTGCCAGCAGCCGTAACACAGATACGCAGTATTTT
CASSRNTDTQYF